This TCR beta chain originates from a study of human T cells and chemical hapten exposure. Study-wide background: Patients, chiefly female, had alopecia areata, totalis or universalis.

The CDR3 consists of 13 residues. V shed 6 bases and J 6 bases; nucleotides not matched to a gene: 6. CDR1 and CDR2 (germline): SGDLS, YYNGEE. The time point: patch test 1, 2 weeks after DPC sensitization. Treatment here: therapeutic diphenylcyclopropenone sensitization with weekly scalp DPC. Investigators collected blood before applying each patch test. Via MiXCR, TCRdb re-called the RACE reads, giving one row per CDR3 protein. The profile shows over 11,000 distinct CDR3 sequences, about 17% of them singletons. This receptor was taken from a woman aged 25 to 39 with alopecia areata. Some clones in this sample may be carry-over from other donors' samples. The chain has TRBV9 and TRBJ2-1, with 7 positions matching TRBD1. The sample here was whole blood, taken in connection with sensitization to the hapten diphenylcyclopropenone (DPC). CDR3 DNA: TGTGCCAGCAACTTACAGGGGTCCAATGAGCAGTTCTTC. It translates to CASNLQGSNEQFF.